The following is a T cell receptor (beta chain) sequence with its context. The data stem from a study of blood T cell repertoires in COVID-19. Study in general: COVID-19 samples, acute and convalescent, were from the United States, Italy and Spain. PBMCs, B-cell-depleted T cells, or T cells were the source of the cDNA or gDNA that made up the material.

Clinical history reported by participants formed the basis on which cohorts were assigned. Either two negative PCRs, clearance, or symptom resolution qualified Cohort 3 donors as recovered. V was trimmed by 1 base and J by 10 bases, leaving 14 bases between them. This CDR3 region has 14 residues. The germline CDR1 and CDR2 sequences are SEHNR and FQNEAQ (reference sequence). This table comes from immunoSEQ multiplex PCR, and its TCRdb copy is limited to in-frame clones, with some not included. The table lists approximately 450,000 clones, 85% to 90% of them singletons. The sequencing input was PBMCs or T cells enriched from blood (not recorded which). The sequence came from a man aged 25 to 45 who had recovered from COVID-19. The J gene is TRBJ2-1, the V gene TRBV7-9; weak D call: TRBD1 (6 bases). The CDR3 here is CASSLEGEWQEQFF. Written as DNA, the CDR3 is TGTGCCAGCAGCTTAGAGGGGGAATGGCAGGAGCAGTTCTTC.